Included here is one TCR beta chain sequence, with context. Its antigen is unidentified. This sample includes further DNA sequences coding for the same CDR3. This sample stems from a study of cytomegalovirus exposure and HLA in healthy donors. Overall study: Findings of an earlier analysis included roughly 110 million unique TCR beta sequences from 190 million or so T cells.

Whole-study results and caveats: A prior analysis recorded that most TCR beta V segments were productive about 87% or about 30% of the time. Exclusion as indistinguishable affected some V segments, including TRBV6-2 and TRBV6-3. Associated with cytomegalovirus, according to the listing, were 150 to 200 TCR beta chains.

Unmatched junction bases numbered 0, after V lost 5 bases and J lost 2 bases. Germline values: CDR1 LNHDA, CDR2 SQIVND (reference sequence). The CDR3 has 14 residues. Vbeta (60) and Jbeta (13) primers were used in the PCR. The protocol was immunoSEQ multiplex PCR, while the TCRdb copy is restricted to in-frame clones and leaves out a portion. The sample totals 120,000 to 150,000 clones. The sample taken for sequencing was PBMCs. This TCR was sampled from a man aged 35 to 55 in good health and CMV-seronegative. This chain connects TRBV19 to TRBJ1-5, with TRBD1 matching over 10 bases. The CDR3 nucleotides read TGTGCCAGTAGTGGGACAGGGGGCAATCAGCCCCAGCATTTT. This gives the protein CASSGTGGNQPQHF.